This entry features one TCR beta chain sequence. Its specificity is unknown. The data belong to a study of cytomegalovirus exposure and HLA in healthy donors. As for the study in general: Some 200 million T cells yielded approximately 100 million unique TCR beta sequences, as an earlier analysis found.

The PCR used 60 Vbeta and 13 Jbeta primers. Measured with immunoSEQ multiplex PCR; TCRdb has only the in-frame clones, and not every one. The data contain more than 80,000 clones, around 74% of them singletons. Trimming removed 5 bases from V and 5 bases from J; junction bases left unmatched: 6. Germline assignment: CDR1 SGHAT and CDR2 FQNNGV. This CDR3 contains 15 residues. Points from the study as a whole: Productive status was seen about 87% or about 30% of the time for most TCR beta V segments in an earlier analysis.

The rearrangement joins TRBV11-2 to TRBJ2-2; the match to TRBD1 covers 9 bases. Material: PBMCs. This TCR was sampled from a woman aged 70 to 79 in good health and CMV-seropositive. CDR3 region: CASSLRDRVTGELFF. The CDR3 DNA reads as TGTGCCAGCAGCCTGCGGGACAGGGTTACCGGGGAGCTGTTTTTT. Supplemented by reference TRBV11-2 and TRBJ2-2, the full variable domain reads EAGVAQSPRYKIIEKRQSVAFWCNPISGHATLYWYQQILGQGPKLLIQFQNNGVVDDSQLPKDRFSAERLKGVDSTLKIQPAKLEDSAVYLCASSLRDRVTGELFFGEGSRLTVL.